This TCR beta chain was identified during a study of tissue T cells after allogeneic stem cell transplantation. Study results and caveats: Few T cell clones were shared across patients, but motif clusters showed tissue-specific shared signatures. Limitations included a small, clinically heterogeneous cohort and limited sampling depth. TCR repertoires tracked anatomic similarity, regardless of disease or transplant status.

Within the sample, this clone is large (0.1 to 1%). Its antigen is currently unknown. Produced via immunoSEQ multiplex PCR; TCRdb's table is partial and in-frame only. The repertoire holds some 1,800 clones, roughly 62% seen once, with about 20% in the top ten. The specimen comprised tissue from the stomach, sampled at autopsy. The sequence was collected from a female donor at least 60 years old with lung cancer.

The CDR3 DNA is TGTGCCAGCAGCTCCCGGGGTAGCGGGGGGGCCGAGCAGTTCTTC. It specifies CASSSRGSGGAEQFF. V and J are TRBV11-3 and TRBJ2-1; 11 bases align to TRBD2. Germline V gene sequence: CDR1 SGHNT, CDR2 YENEEA. This CDR3 is 15 amino acids long. Trimming took 4 bases from V and 10 from J; bases not matched to a gene: 9.